The 19 T cell receptor beta chains presented below share a single source sample, sequenced in a study of T-cell reconstitution after alpha-beta-depleted transplantation in children. The library targeted TCRbeta and was prepared with unique molecular identifiers. Each CDR3 protein is one row after TCRdb ran MiXCR on the PCR reads. This table has around 960,000 distinct CDR3 sequences, around 30% appearing once. The specimen comprised PBMCs, mostly from graft donor cells, sampled 360 days after TCRalphabeta/CD19-depleted stem cell transplant. These receptors were taken from a boy under three years old who had a stem cell transplant for SCID, so the T cells may come from the graft donor.

The rearrangement joins TRBV6-1 to TRBJ2-3; TRBD2 agrees at 9 bases. The CDR3 consists of 15 residues. Germline CDR1 and CDR2: MNHNS and SASEGT. J gave up 2 bases and V 4 bases, and 4 bases lay outside the gene matches. The DNA for the CDR3 is TGTGCCAGCAGTGGACTAGCGGCCCTCACAGATACGCAGTATTTT. Its protein is CASSGLAALTDTQYF.

This clonotype was picked up a small number of times. This chain links TRBV12-3 or TRBV12-4 with TRBJ2-2; D gene uncertain. Trimming stripped 3 bases from V and 1 base from J, with 9 bases between. CDR3 length: 15 residues. CDR3 in amino acids: CASSFGRLNTGELFF. The CDR3 DNA sequence: TGTGCCAGCAGTTTCGGGCGATTGAACACCGGGGAGCTGTTTTTT.

The sample holds a few counts of this clonotype. This rearrangement joins TRBV20-1 to TRBJ2-1; the match to TRBD2 covers 11 bases. The V and J ends lost 6 bases and 8 bases, in that order; junction bases with no gene match: 12. From germline, CDR1 is DFQATT and CDR2 SNEGSKA (reference sequence). The CDR3 length is 15 residues. DNA of the CDR3: TGCAGTGCACGAGGGGGACTAGCGGCCGGCGATGAGCAGTTCTTC. Protein sequence: CSARGGLAAGDEQFF.

This clonotype was seen more than once but under ten times. The V call is TRBV5-1, the J call TRBJ1-6; no firm D call. This CDR3 is 15 amino acids long. V was clipped by 6 bases and J by 0 bases, with 10 bases between them. CDR1 and CDR2 from the germline V gene are SGHRS and YFSETQ. CDR3 region: CASTTGSSYNSPLHF. For the CDR3, the DNA is TGCGCCAGCACGACGGGGAGCTCCTATAATTCACCCCTCCACTTT.

Only a few counts were recorded for this clonotype. This chain connects TRBV5-6 to TRBJ1-2, with D hard to call. V lost 4 bases to trimming and J lost 1 base, with 11 bases between them. The CDR3 is 14 amino acids. CDR1 is SGHDT, CDR2 YYEEEE, per germline. The DNA for the CDR3 is TGTGCCAGCAGCCTCACCCGGGATAACTATGGCTACACCTTC. It specifies CASSLTRDNYGYTF.

This clonotype was recorded a few times. V and J are TRBV18 and TRBJ2-7, with D hard to call. The germline V gene has CDR1 KGHSH and CDR2 LQKENI. Trimming removed 6 bases at V and 5 bases at J, with 11 bases between. The CDR3 is 12 amino acids. This CDR3 is CASSLDIHEQYF. Here the CDR3 DNA reads TGTGCCAGCTCGCTCGACATTCACGAGCAGTACTTC. The entire variable domain, with the rest obtained from reference TRBV18 and TRBJ2-7, is as follows: NAGVMQNPRHLVRRRGQEARLRCSPMKGHSHVYWYRQLPEEGLKFMVYLQKENIIDESGMPKERFSAEFPKEGPSILRIQQVVRGDSAAYFCASSLDIHEQYFGPGTRLTVT.

This chain connects TRBV18 to TRBJ2-3; 14 positions agree with TRBD2. The CDR3 length is 16 residues. Losses at the gene ends were 5 bases for V and 8 bases for J; bases not matched to a gene: 9. Germline CDR1 is KGHSH and CDR2 is LQKENI. The CDR3 loop is CASSVTGTSGGATQYF. CDR3 bases: TGTGCCAGCTCAGTAACCGGGACTAGCGGGGGAGCTACGCAGTATTTT.

This clonotype was seen only a few times. The genes are TRBV7-9 and TRBJ2-3; D is unclear. Germline V gene lookup returns CDR1 SEHNR and CDR2 FQNEAQ (reference sequence). V gave up 4 bases and J gave up 4 bases, with 18 bases separating them. CDR3 length: 16 amino acids. CDR3 coding DNA: TGTGCCAGCAGCTCTCGTCAGGCCCCTTCCCCAGATACGCAGTATTTT. Translating it yields CASSSRQAPSPDTQYF.

This clonotype occurred a few times. CDR3 DNA sequence: TGTGCCAGCAGGAGAGCGGGGCTCTACGAGCAGTACTTC. Translation gives CASRRAGLYEQYF. The chain couples TRBV5-6 to TRBJ2-7, with 7 nucleotides matching TRBD2. V lost 5 bases to trimming and J lost 3 bases; unmatched junction nucleotides: 5. CDR1 and CDR2 (germline): SGHDT, YYEEEE. The CDR3 is 13 residues long.

A few counts support this clonotype. V is TRBV12-3 or TRBV12-4 and J is TRBJ2-4; D remains ambiguous. The CDR3 length is 12 residues. V was clipped by 3 bases and J by 10 bases, with 10 bases between them. CDR3 region: CASSFGSPIQYF. DNA of the CDR3: TGTGCCAGCAGTTTCGGCTCACCTATTCAGTACTTC.

This clonotype occurred a few times. The J gene is TRBJ2-7, the V gene TRBV20-1; the D gene is possibly TRBD2 (5 bases). CDR1 and CDR2 (germline): DFQATT, SNEGSKA (reference sequence). The CDR3 extends over 12 amino acids. CDR3 residues: CSLYTDFYEQYF. DNA for the CDR3: TGCAGCCTTTATACGGACTTCTACGAGCAGTACTTC.

A remark on this clonotype: One end of the junction fails to match germline, which may point to a read error. The chain joins TRBV3-1 to TRBJ2-5; D remains unclear. CDR1 and CDR2 from the germline V gene are LGHDT and YNNKEL (reference sequence). The CDR3 totals 14 residues. The CDR3 coding sequence is TGTGCCAGCAACCAAGATCGGGTTTGGGGGACCCAGTACTTC. Residues: CASNQDRVWGTQYF.

The chain employs TRBV7-2 and TRBJ2-2; unclear D gene. CDR1 and CDR2 (germline): SGHTA, FQGNSA. V was pared by 0 bases and J by 7 bases, with 12 bases between. This CDR3 comprises 15 residues. CDR3 DNA sequence: TGTGCCAGCAGCTTAGCGGCAAGGATGGGCGGGGAGCTGTTTTTT. The encoded protein is CASSLAARMGGELFF.

This clonotype has more than one count but fewer than ten. The chain links TRBV7-9 to TRBJ2-7; D might be TRBD1 or TRBD2, each matching 5 bases. Germline V gene lookup returns CDR1 SEHNR and CDR2 FQNEAQ (reference sequence). V was clipped by 1 base and J by 2 bases, with 15 bases between them. The CDR3 has 16 residues. The CDR3: CASSLGREEGTYEQYF. CDR3 bases: TGTGCCAGCAGCTTAGGCAGGGAAGAGGGAACCTACGAGCAGTACTTC.

The chain couples TRBV27 to TRBJ1-1; D uncertain. This CDR3 is built from 12 residues. Germline V gene data show CDR1 as MNHEY and CDR2 as SMNVEV (reference sequence). V lost 2 bases, J lost 12 bases, and 13 bases lay in between. CDR3 nucleotides: TGTGCCAGCAGTTTAACCGACAAGGCGACTTTCTTT. Translating it yields CASSLTDKATFF.

The V and J genes are TRBV12-3 or TRBV12-4 and TRBJ2-6; TRBD1 matches at 7 bases. J gave up 0 bases and V 0 bases, and 5 bases lay outside the gene matches. The CDR3 runs to 18 residues. The CDR3 loop is CASSLARDSISGANVLTF. The DNA for the CDR3 is TGTGCCAGCAGTTTAGCCCGGGACAGCATCTCTGGGGCCAACGTCCTGACTTTC.

This chain uses TRBV29-1 with TRBJ1-1; 10 bases are a match to TRBD1. The CDR3 has 11 residues. CDR1 and CDR2 (germline): SQVTM, ANQGSEA. V shed 5 bases and J 8 bases; nucleotides not matched to a gene: 2. The CDR3 DNA follows: TGCAGCGTTCGACAGGGGGCGGAAGCTTTCTTT. Translating it yields CSVRQGAEAFF.

This chain uses TRBV20-1 with TRBJ2-1, with D unclear. This CDR3 spans 15 amino acids. V was cut by 3 bases and J by 0 bases, with 12 bases left in between. Germline values: CDR1 DFQATT, CDR2 SNEGSKA (reference sequence). CDR3 DNA: TGCAGTGCTAGTGACTTGTCCAGCTCCTACAATGAGCAGTTCTTC. Protein sequence: CSASDLSSSYNEQFF.

CDR3 nucleotide sequence: TGTGCCAGCAGCCACCGACTCACCGGGGAGCTGTTTTTT. Its translation is CASSHRLTGELFF. The chain employs TRBV12-3 or TRBV12-4 and TRBJ2-2; D is unresolved. This CDR3 region has 13 residues. The ends were cut back, 6 bases at V and 4 bases at J, with 9 bases in the middle.